The 9 T cell receptor beta chains presented below share a single source sample, sequenced in a study of blood T cell repertoires in COVID-19. TCRdb's copy holds only in-frame clones and misses some; the assay was immunoSEQ multiplex PCR. The table lists roughly 200,000 clones, approximately 91% of them singletons. The sequencing sample was made of peripheral blood. The receptors originated from a man aged 18-30 years with active or convalescent COVID-19.

The chain combines TRBV3-1 (or the pseudogene TRBV3-2) with TRBJ2-2; 10 bases are shared with TRBD2. This CDR3 has 16 amino acids. Unmatched junction bases numbered 10, after V lost 4 bases and J lost 8 bases. Germline-derived CDR1 and CDR2 are LGHDT and YNNKEL (reference sequence). CDR3 in DNA: TGTGCCAGCAGCCCGTGGGTAGCGGGAGGTGCAGGGGAGCTGTTTTTT. Translation gives CASSPWVAGGAGELFF.

The V call is TRBV19, the J call TRBJ2-5; TRBD2 agrees at 13 bases. The CDR3 is made up of 16 amino acids. Germline V gene data show CDR1 as LNHDA and CDR2 as SQIVND (reference sequence). V lost 6 bases, J lost 4 bases, and 8 bases stayed unmatched. The CDR3 is CASSLGTSGRGETQYF. CDR3 nucleotide sequence: TGTGCCAGTAGCCTGGGAACTAGCGGGAGGGGAGAGACCCAGTACTTC.

This clone was found once. The chain couples TRBV9 to TRBJ2-1; TRBD2 agrees at 7 bases. V trimming: 0 bases; J trimming: 2 bases; junction bases outside the gene matches: 8. The CDR3 sequence is 17 residues long. Germline lookup yields CDR1 SGDLS and CDR2 YYNGEE. The DNA of the CDR3 is TGTGCCAGCAGCGTAGGGGAATCTAGCGGTCCCTACAATGAGCAGTTCTTC. Its protein is CASSVGESSGPYNEQFF.

V usage is TRBV29-1 and J usage is TRBJ2-2, with 8 bases aligning to TRBD1. The CDR3 is 14 residues long. J gave up 3 bases and V 6 bases, and 6 bases lay outside the gene matches. Germline V gene sequence: CDR1 SQVTM, CDR2 ANQGSEA. CDR3 loop: CSVLGQGHTGELFF. The CDR3, as DNA: TGCAGCGTCCTAGGACAGGGCCACACCGGGGAGCTGTTTTTT.

This clone has just one count. The chain recombines TRBV3-1 (or the pseudogene TRBV3-2) with TRBJ2-2, with 8 bases fitting TRBD1. CDR1 is LGHDT, CDR2 YNNKEL, per germline (reference sequence). Trimming took 5 bases from V and 1 from J; bases not matched to a gene: 3. The length of the CDR3 is 15 residues. The CDR3, as DNA: TGTGCCAGCAGCTTCGGGACAGGGAACACCGGGGAGCTGTTTTTT. Protein sequence: CASSFGTGNTGELFF.

This sequence joins TRBV2 and TRBJ2-1, with D perhaps matching TRBD2 (6 bases). CDR1 and CDR2 (germline): SNHLY, FYNNEI. V gave up 3 bases and J gave up 10 bases, with 13 bases separating them. The CDR3 has 13 residues. DNA of the CDR3: TGTGCCAGCAGTGAGGGGACTCGGGGGGAGCAGTTCTTC. This encodes CASSEGTRGEQFF. Full variable domain (remainder filled in from reference TRBV2 and TRBJ2-1): EPEVTQTPSHQVTQMGQEVILRCVPISNHLYFYWYRQILGQKVEFLVSFYNNEISEKSEIFDDQFSVERPDGSNFTLKIRSTKLEDSAMYFCASSEGTRGEQFFGPGTRLTVL.

CDR3 nucleotide sequence: TGTGCCAGCAGCCCCAGTGGAGGGGGCGCGGGCTATGGCTACACCTTC. It translates to CASSPSGGGAGYGYTF. The chain is built from TRBV7-2 and TRBJ1-2, with 7 bases fitting TRBD1. There are 16 residues in the CDR3. With 5 bases clipped from V and 4 bases from J, the junction kept 13 bases outside the gene matches. Germline CDR1 SGHTA, CDR2 FQGNSA.

This clone has only one observation. J is TRBJ2-1 and V is TRBV5-1, with 8 nucleotides matching TRBD1. The CDR3 has 14 residues. Germline trimming cut 3 bases from V and 5 bases from J; bases unmatched to any gene: 4. In germline, CDR1 is SGHRS, CDR2 YFSETQ. CDR3 sequence: CASSYRGSNNEQFF. Here the CDR3 DNA reads TGCGCCAGCAGCTACAGGGGGTCAAACAATGAGCAGTTCTTC.

V gene TRBV18 combines with J gene TRBJ1-2; D is perhaps TRBD1 (6 bases). CDR1 is KGHSH, CDR2 LQKENI, per germline. The length of the CDR3 is 15 residues. With 1 base removed from V and 0 bases from J, the gap between germline ends came to 9 bases. CDR3 bases: TGTGCCAGCTCACCACGGGACATATCTAACTATGGCTACACCTTC. Translated, it gives CASSPRDISNYGYTF.